These 32 T cell receptor beta chains came from one sample sequenced in a study of T cell repertoires in cytomegalovirus infection. Using its own MiXCR run on the reads, TCRdb lists one record per CDR3 protein. The table includes some 200,000 distinct CDR3 sequences, 8% to 10% detected once. Sequencing was performed on PBMCs. The receptors were gathered from a human donor in good health (CMV status not recorded). Some clones in this sample may be carry-over from other donors' samples.

This clonotype was detected many times. This chain connects TRBV6-2 or TRBV6-3 to TRBJ2-2; D is possibly TRBD1 or TRBD2 (5 bases each). V dropped 4 bases and J dropped 4 bases, with 10 bases sitting between them. The CDR3 sequence is 14 residues long. Per the germline V gene, CDR1 is MNHEY and CDR2 is SVGEGT. The CDR3 reads CASSSRGVTGELFF. For the CDR3, the DNA is TGTGCCAGCAGTTCGAGAGGGGTCACCGGGGAGCTGTTTTTT.

The sample holds many counts of this clonotype. The CDR3 DNA sequence: TGCGCCAGCAGCCAAGATCGGGGGCTCCCCACCGGGGAGCTGTTTTTT. Translating gives CASSQDRGLPTGELFF. The V gene is TRBV4-3, the J gene TRBJ2-2; D could derive from TRBD1 or TRBD2 (6 bases each). V was pared by 0 bases and J by 4 bases, with 12 bases between. Germline values: CDR1 LGHNA, CDR2 YSLEER. The CDR3 runs to 16 residues.

This clonotype was recorded many times. The chain uses TRBV7-2 and TRBJ2-2; TRBD2 matches 7 bases. This CDR3 has 16 residues. With V trimmed by 2 bases and J by 3 bases, 6 bases remained unmatched. Germline loops: CDR1 SGHTA, CDR2 FQGNSA. The CDR3 DNA sequence: TGTGCCAGCAGCTTAACGAGCGGGGCTTACACCGGGGAGCTGTTTTTT. This codes for CASSLTSGAYTGELFF.

In this sample, this clonotype turned up many times. The gene calls are TRBV11-3 and TRBJ1-2, with 10 bases identical to TRBD1. J gave up 8 bases and V 1 base, and 13 bases lay outside the gene matches. This CDR3 is 17 amino acids long. Germline V gives CDR1 SGHNT, CDR2 YENEEA. As DNA, the CDR3 is TGTGCCAGCAGCTTAGTACCGGGACAGGGGCGAAGGCGCGGCTACACCTTC. As protein: CASSLVPGQGRRRGYTF.

This clonotype was seen ten or more times. This sequence joins TRBV7-2 and TRBJ1-2, with D possibly TRBD1 on 5 matching bases. Trimming removed 1 base from V and 3 bases from J, with 12 bases in between. Germline CDR1 reads SGHTA; CDR2 reads FQGNSA. The length of the CDR3 is 15 residues. The CDR3 reads CASSLVPDTYYGYTF. CDR3 nucleotides: TGTGCCAGCAGCTTAGTTCCGGACACTTACTATGGCTACACCTTC.

This clonotype was detected only a few times. This chain joins TRBV7-9 and TRBJ1-1, with no clear D. V lost 7 bases, J lost 1 base, and 4 bases lay in between. CDR1 and CDR2 from the germline V gene are SEHNR and FQNEAQ (reference sequence). The CDR3 extends over 11 amino acids. The chain's CDR3 is CASTPNTEAFF. In DNA, the CDR3 is TGTGCCAGCACCCCGAACACTGAAGCTTTCTTT. The complete variable domain, with remaining parts taken from reference TRBV7-9 and TRBJ1-1, reads DTGVSQNPRHKITKRGQNVTFRCDPISEHNRLYWYRQTLGQGPEFLTYFQNEAQLEKSRLLSDRFSAERPKGSFSTLEIQRTEQGDSAMYLCASTPNTEAFFGQGTRLTVV.

This clonotype was recorded at least ten times. V is TRBV7-2 and J is TRBJ2-1, with unresolved D. This CDR3 has 15 amino acids. The germline V gene has CDR1 SGHTA and CDR2 FQGNSA. The V and J ends lost 2 bases and 7 bases respectively, with 15 bases between them. The CDR3 coding sequence is TGTGCCAGCAGCTTAAACACGAGACCCGCGAATGAGCAGTTCTTC. Translating it yields CASSLNTRPANEQFF.

Ten or more counts support this clonotype. The rearrangement joins TRBV7-2 to TRBJ2-3, with 15 bases that match TRBD2. The CDR3 is made up of 19 amino acids. Germline assignment: CDR1 SGHTA and CDR2 FQGNSA. With V trimmed by 2 bases and J by 1 base, 7 bases remained unmatched. CDR3 in DNA: TGTGCCAGCAGCTTATATGGACTAGCGGGGGGGCCGCGCACAGATACGCAGTATTTT. Its translation: CASSLYGLAGGPRTDTQYF.

This clonotype was counted at least ten times. The V call is TRBV7-2, the J call TRBJ2-7, with D unclear. V shed 3 bases and J shed 2 bases, with 11 bases lying between them. This CDR3 comprises 14 residues. Germline values: CDR1 SGHTA, CDR2 FQGNSA. The CDR3 DNA reads TGTGCCAGCAGCTTCAAGGTTGGACCCTACGAGCAGTACTTC. It is translated as CASSFKVGPYEQYF. Using reference TRBV7-2 and TRBJ2-7 for the parts outside the CDR3, the full variable domain is GAGVSQSPSNKVTEKGKDVELRCDPISGHTALYWYRQSLGQGLEFLIYFQGNSAPDKSGLPSDRFSAERTGGSVSTLTIQRTQQEDSAVYLCASSFKVGPYEQYFGPGTRLTVT.

This clonotype has a count of ten or more. J is TRBJ1-1 and V is TRBV5-4; a weak D match, TRBD1 (6 bases). Germline CDR1 and CDR2: SGHNT and YYREEE (reference sequence). Trimming cost V 2 bases and J 1 base, with 9 bases left between them. This CDR3 is built from 14 residues. CDR3 coding DNA: TGTGCCAGCAGCTTCGGACAGACGAACACTGAAGCTTTCTTT. As protein: CASSFGQTNTEAFF.

This clonotype was observed many times. CDR3 loop: CASSLLPGQGEETQYF. The CDR3 DNA sequence: TGTGCCAGCAGCTTATTACCGGGACAGGGTGAGGAGACCCAGTACTTC. V gene TRBV7-9 combines with J gene TRBJ2-5; TRBD1 aligns across 9 bases. Looked up from germline, CDR1 is SEHNR and CDR2 is FQNEAQ (reference sequence). The CDR3 is 16 amino acids. V lost 2 bases and J lost 5; bases outside the gene matches: 9.

This clonotype was counted a few times. V usage is TRBV5-3 and J usage is TRBJ1-5, with a weak D call TRBD1 (5 bases). TRBV5-3 qualifies as an ORF whose function is uncertain. The CDR3 consists of 15 residues. The V end lost 9 bases, the J end lost 2 bases, and 18 bases lay between the germline ends. In nucleotides, the CDR3 is TGTGCCACCAGCAGACGGGGACTGGGCAATCAGCCCCAGCATTTT. The encoded protein is CATSRRGLGNQPQHF.

For this clonotype: Since a far larger clone is one base different, this is likely a read error. The rearrangement links TRBV28 to TRBJ2-7; perhaps TRBD2 as D (6 bases). Germline V gene lookup returns CDR1 MDHEN and CDR2 SYDVKM. CDR3 length equals 13 residues. Trimming took off 3 bases at V and 3 bases at J, with 9 bases between the two ends. The CDR3 nucleotides read TGTGCCAGCAGTTTGCGGGGCCACTACGAGCAGTACTTC. The encoded protein is CASSLRGHYEQYF.

In this sample, this clonotype turned up a few times. The chain couples TRBV20-1 to TRBJ2-3; perhaps TRBD2 as D (5 bases). Germline-derived CDR1 and CDR2 are DFQATT and SNEGSKA (reference sequence). The CDR3 has 14 residues. V was pared by 2 bases and J by 2 bases, with 11 bases between. In DNA, the CDR3 is TGCAGTGCTAGACTGCCGGGATTCACAGATACGCAGTATTTT. As protein: CSARLPGFTDTQYF.

This clonotype appeared many times. The rearrangement joins TRBV23-1 to TRBJ2-7; no clear D gene. TRBV23-1 is an ORF, with its function uncertain. Trimming took off 10 bases at V and 5 bases at J, with 27 bases between the two ends. The CDR3 sequence is 16 residues long. In DNA, the CDR3 is TGCGCCAAGGAGTCCCGGCAGGAACTAAATGGGGACGAGCAGTACTTC. This gives the protein CAKESRQELNGDEQYF.

This clonotype was observed many times. The genes are TRBV7-2 and TRBJ1-1, with D perhaps TRBD1 (5 bases). The CDR3 runs to 13 residues. V lost 5 bases and J lost 7, with 14 bases in between. Germline loops: CDR1 SGHTA, CDR2 FQGNSA. The CDR3 loop is CASSAGGRGEAFF. The CDR3 DNA is TGTGCCAGCAGCGCCGGGGGTCGGGGTGAAGCTTTCTTT.

This clonotype has a handful of counts. V is TRBV30 and J is TRBJ1-2, with D possibly TRBD1 on 6 matching bases. Germline CDR1 reads GTSNPN; CDR2 reads SVGIG (reference sequence). V lost 0 bases and J lost 6, with 14 bases in between. The length of the CDR3 is 14 residues. The CDR3: CAWSVRGGQHGYTF. Here the CDR3 DNA reads TGTGCCTGGAGTGTAAGGGGAGGACAGCATGGCTACACCTTC.

The chain uses TRBV18 and TRBJ2-3; 9 bases map to TRBD2. This CDR3 comprises 17 residues. Trimming cost V 0 bases and J 0 bases; bases outside gene matches: 4. CDR1 KGHSH and CDR2 LQKENI come from the germline V gene. CDR3 loop: CASSPPGLASSTDTQYF. DNA of the CDR3: TGTGCCAGCTCACCACCGGGACTAGCATCTAGCACAGATACGCAGTATTTT.

The CDR3 protein is CASSHLSVKPNEQFF. The DNA of the CDR3 is TGTGCCAGCTCTCACCTGAGCGTAAAACCCAATGAGCAGTTCTTC. The chain employs TRBV18 and TRBJ2-1; no definite D call. From germline, CDR1 is KGHSH and CDR2 LQKENI. Trimming pared 6 bases from V and 6 bases from J, leaving 18 bases between. This CDR3 comprises 15 residues.

This clonotype was detected many times. The rearrangement links TRBV7-2 to TRBJ2-3, with 8 bases fitting TRBD2. Losses at the gene ends were 5 bases for V and 11 bases for J; bases not matched to a gene: 9. The germline gives CDR1 SGHTA, CDR2 FQGNSA. CDR3 length: 13 amino acids. In DNA form, the CDR3 reads TGTGCCAGCAGCCTAGGGCCGCGGGAGGTGCAGTATTTT. It translates to CASSLGPREVQYF.

This clonotype was recorded at least ten times. The chain recombines TRBV6-2 or TRBV6-3 with TRBJ2-1, with D maybe TRBD2 (7 bases). The CDR3 extends over 13 amino acids. V lost 9 bases, J lost 2 bases, and 11 bases lay in between. Germline V gene lookup returns CDR1 MNHEY and CDR2 SVGEGT. The CDR3 spells CASWGGPYNEQFF. For the CDR3, the DNA is TGTGCCAGTTGGGGGGGGCCCTACAATGAGCAGTTCTTC.

Many counts were recorded for this clonotype. Here the CDR3 DNA reads TGTGCCAGCAGTTACTCGCGACAGGGCGATGGCTACACCTTC. Translated: CASSYSRQGDGYTF. This chain uses TRBV6-2 or TRBV6-3 with TRBJ1-2, with 7 positions matching TRBD1. The CDR3 is 14 residues long. V dropped 0 bases and J dropped 6; count of bases not matched to a gene: 4. From germline, CDR1 is MNHEY and CDR2 SVGEGT.

Here the CDR3 reads CASSKTGQNTEAFF. The CDR3, as DNA: TGTGCCAGCAGTAAGACCGGACAGAACACTGAAGCTTTCTTT. The chain carries TRBV12-3 or TRBV12-4 and TRBJ1-1, with TRBD1 as a possible D gene (5 bases). The CDR3 contains 14 residues. V lost 5 bases and J 1 base, leaving 11 bases between the germline ends.

This clonotype was observed at least ten times. This chain joins TRBV7-6 and TRBJ1-5, with 8 nucleotides matching TRBD1. Germline V gene lookup returns CDR1 SGHVS and CDR2 FNYEAQ. Germline trimming cut 6 bases from V and 3 bases from J; bases unmatched to any gene: 16. The CDR3 contains 18 residues. CDR3 region: CASSPPAPRTGFNQPQHF. Written as DNA, the CDR3 is TGTGCCAGCAGTCCCCCGGCGCCCCGGACAGGGTTCAATCAGCCCCAGCATTTT.

This clonotype was seen at least ten times. The rearrangement uses TRBV29-1 and TRBJ2-1; D is undetermined. Trimming took 0 bases from V and 12 from J, leaving 12 bases between them. Germline V CDR1 and CDR2: SQVTM, ANQGSEA. The CDR3 is made up of 12 amino acids. CDR3 sequence: CSVEDPGQTQFF. In DNA form, the CDR3 reads TGCAGCGTTGAAGATCCGGGCCAGACGCAGTTCTTC.

The V call is TRBV29-1, the J call TRBJ1-6; D is possibly TRBD1 (6 bases). The CDR3 sequence is 13 residues long. Trimming stripped 6 bases from V and 6 bases from J, with 12 bases between. The V gene's germline CDR1 is SQVTM and CDR2 ANQGSEA. The DNA for the CDR3 is TGCAGCGTCCGTTTGGACAGTAATTCACCCCTCCACTTT. Encoded protein: CSVRLDSNSPLHF.

This clonotype showed up many times. The chain couples TRBV7-2 to TRBJ1-3; D is ambiguous. Germline V lookup: CDR1 SGHTA, CDR2 FQGNSA. V was cut by 1 base and J by 3 bases, with 7 bases left in between. This CDR3 contains 14 residues. In DNA, the CDR3 is TGTGCCAGCAGCTTAGTGGGAGTTGGAAACACCATATATTTT. Encoded protein: CASSLVGVGNTIYF.

This clonotype appeared many times. The chain employs TRBV11-2 and TRBJ2-5; 13 positions match TRBD2. The CDR3 runs to 16 residues. The V and J ends lost 5 bases and 3 bases, in that order; junction bases with no gene match: 6. Germline V gene data show CDR1 as SGHAT and CDR2 as FQNNGV. CDR3 nucleotides: TGTGCCAGCAGCCTCCGACTAGCGGGGGGCGAAGAGACCCAGTACTTC. Amino acid sequence: CASSLRLAGGEETQYF.

This clonotype has more than one count but fewer than ten. The rearrangement links TRBV28 to TRBJ2-5, with 8 nucleotides matching TRBD1. The germline CDR1 and CDR2 sequences are MDHEN and SYDVKM. CDR3 length: 15 residues. Losses at the gene ends were 2 bases for V and 1 base for J; bases not matched to a gene: 3. The CDR3 reads CASSLRGTGQETQYF. CDR3 bases: TGTGCCAGCAGTTTAAGGGGGACAGGCCAAGAGACCCAGTACTTC.

This clonotype was seen many times. The rearrangement joins TRBV7-2 to TRBJ1-3; D is unclear. Germline V gives CDR1 SGHTA, CDR2 FQGNSA. The germline V and J ends were trimmed by 1 base and 7 bases, with 14 bases remaining between them. The CDR3 is made up of 15 amino acids. CDR3: CASSLDSGSRNTIYF. CDR3 coding DNA: TGTGCCAGCAGCTTAGATTCGGGGTCGCGGAACACCATATATTTT.

This clonotype was counted at least ten times. The rearrangement joins TRBV11-2 to TRBJ1-2, with TRBD1 identical over 8 bases. V gave up 2 bases and J gave up 4 bases; unmatched junction bases: 6. This CDR3 contains 15 residues. The germline V gene encodes CDR1 SGHAT and CDR2 FQNNGV. Here the CDR3 reads CASSLNRGEGYGYTF. The CDR3 coding sequence is TGTGCCAGCAGCTTAAACAGGGGGGAGGGCTATGGCTACACCTTC.

This clonotype was detected ten times or more. The chain is built from TRBV7-9 and TRBJ2-5; 10 positions match TRBD2. V lost 5 bases and J lost 3; bases outside the gene matches: 3. The CDR3 sequence is 14 residues long. Germline assignment: CDR1 SEHNR and CDR2 FQNEAQ (reference sequence). CDR3 nucleotide sequence: TGTGCCAGCAGCCACACTAGCGGGGAAGAGACCCAGTACTTC. The encoded protein is CASSHTSGEETQYF.